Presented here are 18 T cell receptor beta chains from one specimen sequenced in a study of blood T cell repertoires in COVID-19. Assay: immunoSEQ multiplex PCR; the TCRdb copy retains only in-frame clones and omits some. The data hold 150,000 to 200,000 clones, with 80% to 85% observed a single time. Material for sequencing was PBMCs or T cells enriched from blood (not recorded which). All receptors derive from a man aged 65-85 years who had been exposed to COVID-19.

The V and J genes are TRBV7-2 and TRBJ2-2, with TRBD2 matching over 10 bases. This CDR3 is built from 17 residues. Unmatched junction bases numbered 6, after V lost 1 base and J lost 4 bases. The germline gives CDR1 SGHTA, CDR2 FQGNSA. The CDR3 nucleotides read TGTGCCAGCAGCTTAGAAGCGGGAGGGCCGGTCACCGGGGAGCTGTTTTTT. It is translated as CASSLEAGGPVTGELFF.

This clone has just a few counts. This CDR3 reads CASSLSETQETQYF. DNA of the CDR3: TGTGCCAGCAGCTTAAGCGAAACCCAAGAGACCCAGTACTTC. This chain connects TRBV7-8 to TRBJ2-5; D unresolved. The CDR3 sequence is 14 residues long. Trimming pared 2 bases from V and 1 base from J, leaving 8 bases between. Germline CDR1 and CDR2: SGHVS and FQNEAQ. Full variable domain (remainder filled in from reference TRBV7-8 and TRBJ2-5): GAGVSQSPRYKVAKRGQDVALRCDPISGHVSLFWYQQALGQGPEFLTYFQNEAQLDKSGLPSDRFFAERPEGSVSTLKIQRTQQEDSAVYLCASSLSETQETQYFGPGTRLLVL.

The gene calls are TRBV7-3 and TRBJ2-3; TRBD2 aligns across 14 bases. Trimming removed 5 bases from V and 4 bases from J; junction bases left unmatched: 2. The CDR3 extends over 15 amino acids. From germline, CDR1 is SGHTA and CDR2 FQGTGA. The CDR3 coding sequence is TGTGCCAGCAGCCGACTAGCGGGGGGGCCAGATACGCAGTATTTT. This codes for CASSRLAGGPDTQYF.

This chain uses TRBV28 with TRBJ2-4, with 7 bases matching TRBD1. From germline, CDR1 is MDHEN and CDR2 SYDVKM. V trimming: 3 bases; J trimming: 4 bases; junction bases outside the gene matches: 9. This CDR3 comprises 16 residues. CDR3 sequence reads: CASSLVGGGVKNIQYF. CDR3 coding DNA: TGTGCCAGCAGTTTGGTAGGGGGCGGAGTAAAAAACATTCAGTACTTC.

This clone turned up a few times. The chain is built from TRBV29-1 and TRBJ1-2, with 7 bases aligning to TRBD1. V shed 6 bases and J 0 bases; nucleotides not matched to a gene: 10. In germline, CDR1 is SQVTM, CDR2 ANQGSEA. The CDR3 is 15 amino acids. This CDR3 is CSVETGTESNYGYTF. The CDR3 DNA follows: TGCAGCGTCGAGACCGGGACAGAATCTAACTATGGCTACACCTTC.

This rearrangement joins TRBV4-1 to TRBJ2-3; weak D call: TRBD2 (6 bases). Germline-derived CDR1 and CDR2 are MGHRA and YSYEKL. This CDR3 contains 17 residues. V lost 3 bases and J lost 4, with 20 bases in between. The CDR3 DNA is TGCGCCAGCAGCCACGATGTGGGCAGGGCTAGCGCAGATACGCAGTATTTT. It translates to CASSHDVGRASADTQYF.

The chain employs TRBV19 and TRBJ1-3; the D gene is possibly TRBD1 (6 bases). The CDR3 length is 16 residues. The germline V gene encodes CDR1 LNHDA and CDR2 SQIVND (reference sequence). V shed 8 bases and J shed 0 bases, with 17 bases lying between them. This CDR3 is CASYSDSHRSGNTIYF. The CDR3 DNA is TGTGCCAGTTATTCGGACAGCCACCGCTCTGGAAACACCATATATTTT.

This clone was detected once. The chain's CDR3 is CASSPMIAKNIQYF. CDR3 DNA sequence: TGTGCCAGTAGCCCTATGATAGCCAAAAACATTCAGTACTTC. J is TRBJ2-4 and V is TRBV19; D uncertain. The length of the CDR3 is 14 residues. Germline V gene lookup returns CDR1 LNHDA and CDR2 SQIVND (reference sequence). Trimming cost V 6 bases and J 0 bases, with 9 bases left between them.

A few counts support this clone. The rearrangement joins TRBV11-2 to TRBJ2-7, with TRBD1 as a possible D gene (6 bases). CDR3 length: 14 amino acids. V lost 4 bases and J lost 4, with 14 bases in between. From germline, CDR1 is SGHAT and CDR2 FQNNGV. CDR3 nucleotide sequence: TGTGCCAGCAGCTCAACTCGACAGGTATACGAGCAGTACTTC. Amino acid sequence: CASSSTRQVYEQYF.

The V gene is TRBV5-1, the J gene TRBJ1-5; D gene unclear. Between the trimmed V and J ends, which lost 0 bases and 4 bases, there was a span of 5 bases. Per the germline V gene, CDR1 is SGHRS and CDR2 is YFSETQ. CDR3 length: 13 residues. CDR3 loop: CASSLELNQPQHF. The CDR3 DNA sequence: TGCGCCAGCAGCTTGGAGCTGAATCAGCCCCAGCATTTT.

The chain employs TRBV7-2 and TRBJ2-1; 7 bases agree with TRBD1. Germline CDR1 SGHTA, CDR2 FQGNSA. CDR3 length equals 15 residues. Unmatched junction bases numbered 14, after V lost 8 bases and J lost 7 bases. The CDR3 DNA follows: TGTGCCAGCTCCTCGACAGGGAACTCTTTTAATGAGCAGTTCTTC. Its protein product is CASSSTGNSFNEQFF.

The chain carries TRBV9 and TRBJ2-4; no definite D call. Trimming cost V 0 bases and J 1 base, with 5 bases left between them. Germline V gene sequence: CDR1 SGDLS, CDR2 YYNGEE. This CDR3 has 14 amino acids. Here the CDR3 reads CASSVASAKNIQYF. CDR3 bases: TGTGCCAGCAGCGTAGCGTCGGCCAAAAACATTCAGTACTTC.

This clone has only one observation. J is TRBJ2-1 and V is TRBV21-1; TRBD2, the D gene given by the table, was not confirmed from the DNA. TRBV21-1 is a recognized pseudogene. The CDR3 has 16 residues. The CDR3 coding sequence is TGTGCCAGCAGCATGGATGGGGGGAACACCTACAATGAGCAGTTCTTC. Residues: CASSMDGGNTYNEQFF.

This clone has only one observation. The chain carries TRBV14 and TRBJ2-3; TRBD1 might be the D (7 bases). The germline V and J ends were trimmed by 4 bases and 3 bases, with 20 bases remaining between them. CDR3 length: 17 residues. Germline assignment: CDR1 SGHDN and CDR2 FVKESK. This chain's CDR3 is CASSPHAGGGSTDTQYF. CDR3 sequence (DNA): TGTGCCAGCAGCCCACACGCAGGGGGAGGTAGTACAGATACGCAGTATTTT.

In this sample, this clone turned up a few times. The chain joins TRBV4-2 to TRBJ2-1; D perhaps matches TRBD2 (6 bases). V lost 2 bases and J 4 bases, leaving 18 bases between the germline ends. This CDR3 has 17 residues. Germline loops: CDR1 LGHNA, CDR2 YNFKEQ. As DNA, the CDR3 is TGTGCCAGCAGCCAATCTATGACTGGCGGGGAATACAATGAGCAGTTCTTC. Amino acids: CASSQSMTGGEYNEQFF.

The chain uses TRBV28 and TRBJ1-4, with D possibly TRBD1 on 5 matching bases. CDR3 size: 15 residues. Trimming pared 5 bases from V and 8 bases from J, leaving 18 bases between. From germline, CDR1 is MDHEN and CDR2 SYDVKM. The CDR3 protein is CASSVMAGLGEKLFF. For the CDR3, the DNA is TGTGCCAGCAGTGTCATGGCAGGGTTGGGGGAAAAACTGTTTTTT.

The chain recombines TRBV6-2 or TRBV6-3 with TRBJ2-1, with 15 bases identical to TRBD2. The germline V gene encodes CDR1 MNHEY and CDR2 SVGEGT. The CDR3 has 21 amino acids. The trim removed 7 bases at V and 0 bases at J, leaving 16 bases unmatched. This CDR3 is CASTPLGGTSGGWSSYNEQFF. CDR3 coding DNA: TGTGCCAGCACCCCACTTGGAGGGACTAGCGGGGGGTGGAGCTCCTACAATGAGCAGTTCTTC.

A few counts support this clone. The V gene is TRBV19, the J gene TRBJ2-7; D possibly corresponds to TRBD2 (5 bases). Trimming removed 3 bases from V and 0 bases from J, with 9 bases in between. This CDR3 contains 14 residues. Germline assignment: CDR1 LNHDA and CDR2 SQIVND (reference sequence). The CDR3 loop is CASSILGSSYEQYF. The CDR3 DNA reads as TGTGCCAGTAGTATCTTGGGGAGCTCCTACGAGCAGTACTTC.